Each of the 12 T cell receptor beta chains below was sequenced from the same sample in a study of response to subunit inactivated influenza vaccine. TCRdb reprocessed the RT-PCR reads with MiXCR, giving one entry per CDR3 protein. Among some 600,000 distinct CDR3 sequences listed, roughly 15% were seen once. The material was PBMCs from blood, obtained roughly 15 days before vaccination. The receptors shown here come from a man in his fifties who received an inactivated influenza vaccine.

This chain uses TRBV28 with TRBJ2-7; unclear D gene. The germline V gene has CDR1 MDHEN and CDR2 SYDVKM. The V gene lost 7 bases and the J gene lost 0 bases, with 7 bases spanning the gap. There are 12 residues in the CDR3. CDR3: CASKDPSYEQYF. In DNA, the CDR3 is TGTGCCAGCAAGGATCCCTCCTACGAGCAGTACTTC.

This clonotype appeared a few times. CDR3: CASSVGWTGKTGELFF. In DNA, the CDR3 is TGTGCCAGCAGCGTAGGCTGGACAGGGAAGACCGGGGAGCTGTTTTTT. The genes are TRBV9 and TRBJ2-2, with 8 positions matching TRBD1. The length of the CDR3 is 16 residues. In germline, CDR1 is SGDLS, CDR2 YYNGEE. The V gene end was trimmed by 0 bases and the J gene end by 5 bases; junction bases not matched to a gene: 6.

CDR3 region: CASSTTWEASYEQYF. The CDR3 nucleotides are TGTGCCAGCAGCACTACGTGGGAGGCCTCCTACGAGCAGTACTTC. The chain couples TRBV28 to TRBJ2-7; the D gene is possibly TRBD2 (6 bases). CDR3 length: 15 amino acids. Trimming left V 6 bases short and J 0 bases short, with 15 bases between. Germline V gene sequence: CDR1 MDHEN, CDR2 SYDVKM.

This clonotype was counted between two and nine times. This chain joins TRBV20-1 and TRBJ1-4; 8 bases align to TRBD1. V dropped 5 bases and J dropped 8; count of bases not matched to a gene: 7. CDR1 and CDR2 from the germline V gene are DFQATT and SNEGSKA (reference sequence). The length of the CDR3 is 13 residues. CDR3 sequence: CSARRGLREKLFF. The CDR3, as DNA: TGCAGTGCTCGCAGGGGGCTGAGAGAAAAACTGTTTTTT.

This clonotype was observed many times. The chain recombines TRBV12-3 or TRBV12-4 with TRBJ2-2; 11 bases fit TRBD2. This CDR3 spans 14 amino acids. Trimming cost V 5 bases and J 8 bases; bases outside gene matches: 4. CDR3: CASSPRTSGGELFF. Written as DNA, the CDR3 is TGTGCCAGCAGTCCTCGGACTAGCGGGGGGGAGCTGTTTTTT.

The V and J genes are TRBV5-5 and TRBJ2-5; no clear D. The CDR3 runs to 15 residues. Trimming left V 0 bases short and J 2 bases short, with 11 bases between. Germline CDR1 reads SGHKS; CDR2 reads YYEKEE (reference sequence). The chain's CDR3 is CASSLDLVGQETQYF. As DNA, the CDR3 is TGTGCCAGCAGCTTGGACCTCGTCGGACAAGAGACCCAGTACTTC.

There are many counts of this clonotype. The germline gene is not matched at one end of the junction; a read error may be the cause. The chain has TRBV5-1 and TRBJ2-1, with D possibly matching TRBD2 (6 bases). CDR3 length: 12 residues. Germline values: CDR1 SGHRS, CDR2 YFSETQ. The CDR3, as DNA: TGTGCCAGCAGCTTAGGAGGGGATGAGCAGTTCTTC. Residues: CASSLGGDEQFF. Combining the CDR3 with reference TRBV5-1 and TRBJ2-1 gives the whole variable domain KAGVTQTPRYLIKTRGQQVTLSCSPISGHRSVSWYQQTPGQGLQFLFEYFSETQRNKGNFPGRFSGRQFSNSRSEMNVSTLELGDSALYLCASSLGGDEQFFGPGTRLTVL.

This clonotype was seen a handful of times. The CDR3 is CASSLVGSEKLFF. CDR3 nucleotide sequence: TGTGCCAGCAGCTTAGTGGGCTCAGAAAAACTGTTTTTT. This chain links TRBV11-2 with TRBJ1-4; D is uncertain. This CDR3 is 13 amino acids long. The germline gives CDR1 SGHAT, CDR2 FQNNGV. V shed 1 base and J shed 8 bases, with 8 bases lying between them.

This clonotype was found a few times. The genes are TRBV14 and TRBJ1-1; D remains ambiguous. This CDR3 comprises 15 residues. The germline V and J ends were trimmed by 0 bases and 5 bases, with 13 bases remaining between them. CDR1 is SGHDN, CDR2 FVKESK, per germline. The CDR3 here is CASSQEFSGRTEAFF. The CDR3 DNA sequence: TGTGCCAGCAGCCAAGAGTTTTCAGGACGAACTGAAGCTTTCTTT.

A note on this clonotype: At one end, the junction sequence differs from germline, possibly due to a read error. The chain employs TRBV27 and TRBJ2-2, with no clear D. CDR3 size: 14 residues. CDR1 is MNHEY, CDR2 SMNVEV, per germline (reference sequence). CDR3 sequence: CSSSFLTNTGELFF. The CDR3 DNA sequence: TGTTCCAGCAGTTTTCTAACGAACACCGGGGAGCTGTTTTTT.

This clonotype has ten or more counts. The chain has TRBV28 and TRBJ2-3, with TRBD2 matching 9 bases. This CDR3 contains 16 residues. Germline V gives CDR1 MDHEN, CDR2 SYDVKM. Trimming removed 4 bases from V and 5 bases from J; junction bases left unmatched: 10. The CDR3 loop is CASSSRHSGSQDTQYF. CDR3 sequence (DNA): TGTGCCAGCAGTTCGCGCCATAGCGGGAGTCAAGATACGCAGTATTTT.

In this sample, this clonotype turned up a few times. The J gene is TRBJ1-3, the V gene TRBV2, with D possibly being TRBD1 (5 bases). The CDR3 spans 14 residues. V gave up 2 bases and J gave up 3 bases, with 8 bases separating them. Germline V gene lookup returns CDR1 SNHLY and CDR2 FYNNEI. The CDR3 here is CASSETGNGNTIYF. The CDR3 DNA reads TGTGCCAGCAGTGAAACAGGAAATGGAAACACCATATATTTT.